The present T cell receptor beta chain was sequenced within a study of shared clonotypes between healthy human individuals. Study-wide results and caveats: Naive subsets, compared against memory subsets, generally had larger estimated richness values.

J gave up 10 bases and V 5 bases, and 9 bases lay outside the gene matches. Germline V gene data show CDR1 as SGHNT and CDR2 as YYREEE (reference sequence). The CDR3 loop spans 15 amino acids. Details on this clone: Antigen unknown.

As originally analysed: Filtering differed because ImmunoSEQ produced junction-only sequences that carried no quality scores. Here immunoSEQ multiplex PCR was the method, and the copy in TCRdb shows in-frame clones only, minus some. V and J calls and clone size are copied from that table; D and trimming were computed from the DNA. Counted here are approximately 1,500,000 clones, 95% to 99% occurring once; the ten biggest clones make up around 0.45%. The sample was naive CD4+ T cells sorted from blood. Subset reported: CD45RA+ positively selected. The receptor's source is a young man in good health. The V call is TRBV5-4, the J call TRBJ2-1; TRBD2 matches at 13 bases. The CDR3 sequence: CASRVGLAGVREQFF. The CDR3 DNA is TGTGCCAGCAGAGTCGGACTAGCGGGAGTCCGGGAGCAGTTCTTC. Using reference TRBV5-4 and TRBJ2-1 for the parts outside the CDR3, the full variable domain is ETGVTQSPTHLIKTRGQQVTLRCSSQSGHNTVSWYQQALGQGPQFIFQYYREEENGRGNFPPRFSGLQFPNYSSELNVNALELDDSALYLCASRVGLAGVREQFFGPGTRLTVL.